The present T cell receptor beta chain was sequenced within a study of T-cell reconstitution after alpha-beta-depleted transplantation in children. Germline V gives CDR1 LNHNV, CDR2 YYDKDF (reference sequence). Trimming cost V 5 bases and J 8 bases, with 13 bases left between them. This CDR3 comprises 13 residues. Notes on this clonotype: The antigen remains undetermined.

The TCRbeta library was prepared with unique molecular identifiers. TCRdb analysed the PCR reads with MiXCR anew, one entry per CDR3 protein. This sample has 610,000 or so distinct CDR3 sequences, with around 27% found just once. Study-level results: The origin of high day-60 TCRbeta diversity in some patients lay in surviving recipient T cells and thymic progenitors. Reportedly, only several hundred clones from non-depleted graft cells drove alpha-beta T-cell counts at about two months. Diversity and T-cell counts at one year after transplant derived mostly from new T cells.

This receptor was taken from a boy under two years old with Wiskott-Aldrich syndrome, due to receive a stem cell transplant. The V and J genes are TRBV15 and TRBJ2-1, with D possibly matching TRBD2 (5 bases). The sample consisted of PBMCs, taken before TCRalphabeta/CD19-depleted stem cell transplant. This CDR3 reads CATSGGLIHEQFF. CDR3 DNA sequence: TGTGCCACCAGCGGCGGGCTGATCCATGAGCAGTTCTTC. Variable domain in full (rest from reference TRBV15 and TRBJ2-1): DAMVIQNPRYQVTQFGKPVTLSCSQTLNHNVMYWYQQKSSQAPKLLFHYYDKDFNNEADTPDNFQSRRPNTSFCFLDIRSPGLGDTAMYLCATSGGLIHEQFFGPGTRLTVL.